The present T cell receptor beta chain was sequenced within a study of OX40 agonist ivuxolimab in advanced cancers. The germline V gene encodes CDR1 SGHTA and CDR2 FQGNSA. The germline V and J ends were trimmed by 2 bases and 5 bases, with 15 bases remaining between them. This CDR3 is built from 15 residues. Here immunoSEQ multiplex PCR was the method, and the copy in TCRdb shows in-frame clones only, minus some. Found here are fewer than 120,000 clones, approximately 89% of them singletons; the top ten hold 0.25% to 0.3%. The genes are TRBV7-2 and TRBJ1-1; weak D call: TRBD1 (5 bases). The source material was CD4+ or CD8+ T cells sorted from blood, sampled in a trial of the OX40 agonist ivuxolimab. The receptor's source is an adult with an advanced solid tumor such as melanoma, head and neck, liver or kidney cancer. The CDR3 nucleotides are TGTGCCAGCAGCTTAACCCCGGGGGAAAATACTGAAGCTTTCTTT. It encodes CASSLTPGENTEAFF.